One sample yielded the 30 T cell receptor beta chains listed below, sequenced in a study of vaccination and CD4 T cells after COVID-19. Antigens for these TCRs are unknown. The Oncomine TCR Beta short-read assay was what sequenced the DNA obtained from cultured CD4+ T cells. MiXCR was run by TCRdb on the PCR reads, yielding one entry per CDR3 protein. Of several thousand distinct CDR3 sequences listed, 55% were seen once; the top ten hold 7.6%. The treatment here: approximately 9-day PBMC culture with coronavirus spike peptide pools or control peptides (ViraFEST assay). The sequencing input was CD4+ T cells from blood, cultured in vitro. The source of these receptors is a human donor who had recovered from COVID-19.

This clonotype was observed once. The rearrangement uses TRBV24-1 and TRBJ2-5; maybe TRBD2 (6 bases). The germline CDR1 and CDR2 sequences are KGHDR and SFDVKD. V shed 6 bases and J shed 5 bases, with 18 bases lying between them. CDR3 length: 15 amino acids. DNA of the CDR3: TGTGCCACCAGTTTAGAGAGCGCTAGCGTGGAGACCCAGTACTTC. Translating gives CATSLESASVETQYF.

There are a few counts of this clonotype. The chain couples TRBV3-1 to TRBJ1-1; D is ambiguous. Germline V gene sequence: CDR1 LGHDT, CDR2 YNNKEL (reference sequence). Trimming pared 3 bases from V and 8 bases from J, leaving 7 bases between. The CDR3 totals 11 residues. The CDR3 loop is CASSQAAEAFF. The CDR3 DNA reads as TGTGCCAGCAGCCAGGCGGCAGAAGCTTTCTTT. Drawing the rest from reference TRBV3-1 and TRBJ1-1, the complete variable domain is DTAVSQTPKYLVTQMGNDKSIKCEQNLGHDTMYWYKQDSKKFLKIMFSYNNKELIINETVPNRFSPKSPDKAHLNLHINSLELGDSAVYFCASSQAAEAFFGQGTRLTVV.

The chain links TRBV19 to TRBJ1-1; D remains unclear. V was trimmed by 7 bases and J by 4 bases, leaving 22 bases between them. The CDR3 consists of 16 residues. CDR1 LNHDA and CDR2 SQIVND come from the germline V gene (reference sequence). The CDR3 bases are TGTGCCAGTACCCAATTCATGGAGTCTATAGGCACTGAAGCTTTCTTT. Translated, it gives CASTQFMESIGTEAFF. Drawing the rest from reference TRBV19 and TRBJ1-1, the complete variable domain is DGGITQSPKYLFRKEGQNVTLSCEQNLNHDAMYWYRQDPGQGLRLIYYSQIVNDFQKGDIAEGYSVSREKKESFPLTVTSAQKNPTAFYLCASTQFMESIGTEAFFGQGTRLTVV.

This clonotype was counted only a few times. The chain links TRBV6-5 to TRBJ1-2; the D is unclear. The V gene's germline CDR1 is MNHEY and CDR2 SVGAGI. The length of the CDR3 is 13 residues. The germline V and J ends were trimmed by 4 bases and 2 bases, with 8 bases remaining between them. The CDR3 is CASSLTINYGYTF. The CDR3 DNA follows: TGTGCCAGCAGTTTGACAATCAACTATGGCTACACCTTC.

This sequence joins TRBV15 and TRBJ2-7; the D gene is possibly TRBD2 (5 bases). The V end lost 0 bases, the J end lost 3 bases, and 9 bases lay between the germline ends. This CDR3 has 14 residues. Germline V gene data show CDR1 as LNHNV and CDR2 as YYDKDF (reference sequence). In DNA, the CDR3 is TGTGCCACCAGCAGAGATCGGGGTTACTACGAGCAGTACTTC. Encoded protein: CATSRDRGYYEQYF.

The CDR3 DNA is TGCAGTGCGCCCGACACCGGGACAGGGTTACACGAGCAGTACTTC. It codes for CSAPDTGTGLHEQYF. The V call is TRBV20-1, the J call TRBJ2-7, with 9 bases that match TRBD1. From germline, CDR1 is DFQATT and CDR2 SNEGSKA (reference sequence). This CDR3 has 15 residues. V dropped 6 bases and J dropped 5; count of bases not matched to a gene: 14.

The chain couples TRBV25-1 to TRBJ1-3; no firm D call. Germline values: CDR1 MGHDK, CDR2 SYGVNS. The CDR3 spans 15 residues. V lost 2 bases, J lost 3 bases, and 11 bases lay in between. The DNA of the CDR3 is TGTGCCAGCAGTGAAGGTCCGGGCCGTGGAAACACCATATATTTT. Protein product: CASSEGPGRGNTIYF.

This clonotype was counted once. The rearrangement uses TRBV28 and TRBJ1-5, with 9 bases fitting TRBD1. Germline V gene sequence: CDR1 MDHEN, CDR2 SYDVKM. The CDR3 sequence is 15 residues long. The trim removed 2 bases at V and 11 bases at J, leaving 10 bases unmatched. CDR3 loop: CASSLPPRTGETQHF. CDR3 coding DNA: TGTGCCAGCAGTTTACCCCCTCGGACAGGGGAGACCCAGCATTTT. Together with reference TRBV28 and TRBJ1-5, the CDR3 gives the full variable domain: DVKVTQSSRYLVKRTGEKVFLECVQDMDHENMFWYRQDPGLGLRLIYFSYDVKMKEKGDIPEGYSVSREKKERFSLILESASTNQTSMYLCASSLPPRTGETQHFGDGTRLSIL.

This rearrangement joins TRBV21-1 to TRBJ2-7. TRBV21-1 is listed as a pseudogene. This CDR3 is built from 14 residues. The CDR3: CASSFTGLPYEQYF. CDR3 nucleotides: TGTGCCAGCAGCTTCACGGGGTTACCCTACGAGCAGTACTTC.

The chain combines TRBV7-9 with TRBJ2-1, with 13 bases fitting TRBD2. The germline CDR1 and CDR2 sequences are SEHNR and FQNEAQ (reference sequence). The junction had 8 bases not matched to a gene; V was cut back by 2 bases and J by 10 bases. This CDR3 region has 16 residues. The CDR3 bases are TGTGCCAGCAGCTTATTAGGGACTAGCGGGATTCGGGAGCAGTTCTTC. Its protein product is CASSLLGTSGIREQFF.

CDR3 nucleotide sequence: TGTGCCAGCACGAGGGACCCCTACAATGAGCAGTTCTTC. This gives the protein CASTRDPYNEQFF. The chain carries TRBV6-1 and TRBJ2-1; D may correspond to TRBD1 or TRBD2 (5 bases each). Germline values: CDR1 MNHNS, CDR2 SASEGT. The V and J ends lost 7 bases and 2 bases respectively, with 9 bases between them. The length of the CDR3 is 13 residues.

The V and J genes are TRBV2 and TRBJ1-5; 7 bases match TRBD1. Germline CDR1 is SNHLY and CDR2 is FYNNEI. The CDR3 sequence is 14 residues long. The trim removed 5 bases at V and 4 bases at J, leaving 5 bases unmatched. CDR3 in DNA: TGTGCCAGCAGTTCGGACAGGTTGAATCAGCCCCAGCATTTT. It codes for CASSSDRLNQPQHF.

The chain employs TRBV2 and TRBJ2-2; D is undetermined. There are 12 residues in the CDR3. From germline, CDR1 is SNHLY and CDR2 FYNNEI. Trimming shortened V by 4 bases and J by 7 bases, and 7 bases separated the two germline ends. The DNA for the CDR3 is TGTGCCAGCAGTGGCTTTGGCGGGGAGCTGTTTTTT. Protein: CASSGFGGELFF.

The V gene is TRBV5-1, the J gene TRBJ2-1; 8 bases are a match to TRBD2. Germline loops: CDR1 SGHRS, CDR2 YFSETQ. After removal of 2 bases from V and 8 bases from J, the junction contained 9 bases not matched to a gene. The CDR3 is made up of 15 amino acids. CDR3 residues: CASSFGGRSADEQFF. The CDR3, as DNA: TGCGCCAGCAGCTTCGGCGGGAGGTCTGCTGATGAGCAGTTCTTC.

This sequence joins TRBV25-1 and TRBJ1-1; D unresolved. The germline V gene encodes CDR1 MGHDK and CDR2 SYGVNS. The CDR3 spans 16 residues. Trimming removed 1 base from V and 0 bases from J, with 12 bases in between. CDR3 nucleotides: TGTGCCAGCAGTGAATGGTCAACCCGGCTGAACACTGAAGCTTTCTTT. Protein sequence: CASSEWSTRLNTEAFF.

Only a few counts were recorded for this clonotype. This chain connects TRBV6-5 to TRBJ1-1; D unresolved. V dropped 4 bases and J dropped 7 bases, with 19 bases sitting between them. The CDR3 contains 15 residues. Germline CDR1 and CDR2: MNHEY and SVGAGI. The CDR3 region has the DNA TGTGCCAGCAGTTCGATAGGACGGAGGGATCGTGAAGCTTTCTTT. Protein: CASSSIGRRDREAFF.

The chain couples TRBV7-6 to TRBJ1-2; 9 bases are shared with TRBD1. J lost 6 bases, V lost 1 base, and 3 bases had no gene match. Germline-derived CDR1 and CDR2 are SGHVS and FNYEAQ. The CDR3 has 14 residues. CDR3 in DNA: TGTGCCAGCAGCTTAGACAGGGGGCTGGATGGCTACACCTTC. The encoded protein is CASSLDRGLDGYTF.

The table lists this clonotype with a few counts. V and J are TRBV20-1 and TRBJ2-5; 11 nucleotides align to TRBD2. The germline V gene has CDR1 DFQATT and CDR2 SNEGSKA (reference sequence). The V and J ends lost 0 bases and 4 bases, in that order; junction bases with no gene match: 4. The CDR3 length is 15 residues. The CDR3 region has the DNA TGCAGTGCTAGAGATAGCGGGGGGGATGGAGAGACCCAGTACTTC. Protein sequence: CSARDSGGDGETQYF.

The V and J genes are TRBV6-2 or TRBV6-3 and TRBJ1-5, with D possibly TRBD1 on 5 matching bases. The CDR3 consists of 15 residues. V was shortened by 6 bases and J by 4 bases, with 16 bases between the two germline ends. Looked up from germline, CDR1 is MNHEY and CDR2 is SVGEGT. The CDR3 loop reads CASSPLRGRNQPQHF. CDR3 DNA: TGTGCCAGCAGCCCGCTGAGGGGCAGAAATCAGCCCCAGCATTTT.

This chain links TRBV18 with TRBJ1-5; tentative D call: TRBD1 (5 bases). The CDR3 runs 15 residues. CDR1 KGHSH and CDR2 LQKENI come from the germline V gene. The ends were cut back, 3 bases at V and 0 bases at J, with 9 bases in the middle. CDR3 in DNA: TGTGCCAGCTCACCTGGGGCGGCTAGCAATCAGCCCCAGCATTTT. This translates into CASSPGAASNQPQHF.

This clonotype appeared a single time. The chain is built from TRBV2 and TRBJ1-2, with 7 bases lining up with TRBD1. This CDR3 spans 14 amino acids. J lost 5 bases, V lost 5 bases, and 8 bases had no gene match. The germline CDR1 and CDR2 sequences are SNHLY and FYNNEI. CDR3 bases: TGTGCCAGCAGTAGTACAGGGGCGGTTTATGGCTACACCTTC. Amino acids: CASSSTGAVYGYTF.

This clonotype has only a few counts. The chain couples TRBV6-1 to TRBJ2-3, with D tentatively TRBD2 (6 bases). This CDR3 contains 16 residues. CDR1 is MNHNS, CDR2 SASEGT, per germline. The ends were cut back, 5 bases at V and 3 bases at J, with 18 bases in the middle. The CDR3 region is CASSPLTSFRTDTQYF. The CDR3 nucleotides are TGTGCCAGCAGTCCCCTAACTAGCTTTCGGACAGATACGCAGTATTTT.

This clonotype has more than one count but fewer than ten. This rearrangement joins TRBV21-1 to TRBJ1-5. TRBV21-1 is marked as a pseudogene. CDR3 length: 18 amino acids. DNA of the CDR3: TGTGCCAGCAGCAAAGGAGGGCTTAGGACACTGGAGAATCAGCCCCAGCATTTT. The encoded protein is CASSKGGLRTLENQPQHF.

This clonotype was observed a few times. The CDR3 spells CASSYSGSNQPQHF. CDR3 bases: TGTGCCAGCAGTTACAGCGGGAGCAATCAGCCCCAGCATTTT. This chain joins TRBV6-5 and TRBJ1-5; no clear D. CDR1 is MNHEY and CDR2 is SVGAGI in the germline V gene. This CDR3 has 14 amino acids. The V and J ends lost 2 bases and 1 base respectively, with 6 bases between them.

The chain employs TRBV6-2 or TRBV6-3 and TRBJ1-2; TRBD1 aligns across 8 bases. Trimming took 2 bases from V and 2 from J; bases not matched to a gene: 7. Per germline, CDR1 MNHEY and CDR2 SVGEGT. The CDR3 length is 16 residues. CDR3 amino acids: CASSYPSTGGNYGYTF. Written as DNA, the CDR3 is TGTGCCAGCAGTTACCCCTCAACAGGGGGGAACTATGGCTACACCTTC.

The chain is built from TRBV25-1 and TRBJ1-1; TRBD1 matches at 10 bases. The CDR3 contains 13 residues. Germline V gene lookup returns CDR1 MGHDK and CDR2 SYGVNS. Trimming at V came to 9 bases and at J to 1 base, leaving 2 bases not matched to a gene. In DNA form, the CDR3 reads TGTGCCAGTAGACAGGGGGCGAACACTGAAGCTTTCTTT. Amino acids: CASRQGANTEAFF.

This clonotype has just a few counts. The rearrangement joins TRBV6-1 to TRBJ1-2, with 12 positions matching TRBD1. This CDR3 is built from 15 residues. The V segment lost 3 bases and the J segment 4 bases; nucleotides outside the gene matches: 3. Germline-derived CDR1 and CDR2 are MNHNS and SASEGT. DNA for the CDR3: TGTGCCAGCAGTGAGGGGACAGGGGGCAGCTATGGCTACACCTTC. Residues: CASSEGTGGSYGYTF.

On this clonotype itself: One junction end does not reproduce the germline sequence, and a read error may be involved. The rearrangement links TRBV10-3 to TRBJ1-5; D is perhaps TRBD1 (6 bases). Germline CDR1 is ENHRY and CDR2 is SYGVKD. The CDR3 is 13 amino acids. In DNA, the CDR3 is TGTGCCAGCAGTTTTACAGGGAGCCAGCCCCAGCATTTT. This translates into CASSFTGSQPQHF.

The chain couples TRBV6-1 to TRBJ1-6, with TRBD1 matching 9 bases. CDR1 is MNHNS, CDR2 SASEGT, per germline. V was clipped by 7 bases and J by 14 bases; unmatched bases: 12. The CDR3 loop spans 14 amino acids. CDR3 DNA sequence: TGTGCCAGCAAGACTACGGACAGGGGACTTACCCTCCACTTT. Translation: CASKTTDRGLTLHF.

This sequence joins TRBV19 and TRBJ1-2, with D uncertain. V lost 8 bases and J 3 bases, leaving 16 bases between the germline ends. This CDR3 is built from 14 residues. Germline values: CDR1 LNHDA, CDR2 SQIVND (reference sequence). In DNA form, the CDR3 reads TGTGCCAGTTCGAAGGGTCCTAAGTACTATGGCTACACCTTC. The encoded protein is CASSKGPKYYGYTF. The full variable domain, rest sourced from reference TRBV19 and TRBJ1-2, is DGGITQSPKYLFRKEGQNVTLSCEQNLNHDAMYWYRQDPGQGLRLIYYSQIVNDFQKGDIAEGYSVSREKKESFPLTVTSAQKNPTAFYLCASSKGPKYYGYTFGSGTRLTVV.